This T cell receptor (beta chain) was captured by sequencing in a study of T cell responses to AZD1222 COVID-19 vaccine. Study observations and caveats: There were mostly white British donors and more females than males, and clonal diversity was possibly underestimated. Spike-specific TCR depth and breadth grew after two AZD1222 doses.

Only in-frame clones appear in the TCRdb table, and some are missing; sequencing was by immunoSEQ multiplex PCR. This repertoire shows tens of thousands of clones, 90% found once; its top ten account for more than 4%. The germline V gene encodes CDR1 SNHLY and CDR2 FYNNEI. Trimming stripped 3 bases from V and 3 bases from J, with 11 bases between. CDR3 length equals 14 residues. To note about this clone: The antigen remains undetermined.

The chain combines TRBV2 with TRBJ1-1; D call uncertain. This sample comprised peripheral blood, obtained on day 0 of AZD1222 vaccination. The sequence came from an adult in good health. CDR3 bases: TGTGCCAGCAGTGATCAGGAATGGGACACTGAAGCTTTCTTT. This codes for CASSDQEWDTEAFF.